Described below is a single T cell receptor beta chain sequence and its context. An input of about 0.5 to 1 ug of RNA was subjected to reverse transcription using random hexamers. TCRdb reprocessed the immunoSEQ multiplex PCR reads via MiXCR and lists one record per CDR3 protein. The table lists about 300,000 distinct CDR3 sequences, around nine tenths of them singletons, with around 0.18% in the top ten. This entry comes from a study of CD8 T cells in Susac syndrome. The origin of this receptor is a human donor with multiple sclerosis. The sample taken for sequencing was CD8+ T cells from PBMCs.

The CDR3: CSVSRGDSNQPQHF. Here the CDR3 DNA reads TGCAGCGTTTCCAGGGGGGATAGCAATCAGCCCCAGCATTTT. V gene TRBV29-1 combines with J gene TRBJ1-5, with TRBD1 identical over 7 bases. J was trimmed by 0 bases and V by 5 bases; bases with no gene match: 4. CDR1 and CDR2 (germline): SQVTM, ANQGSEA. The CDR3 extends over 14 amino acids.